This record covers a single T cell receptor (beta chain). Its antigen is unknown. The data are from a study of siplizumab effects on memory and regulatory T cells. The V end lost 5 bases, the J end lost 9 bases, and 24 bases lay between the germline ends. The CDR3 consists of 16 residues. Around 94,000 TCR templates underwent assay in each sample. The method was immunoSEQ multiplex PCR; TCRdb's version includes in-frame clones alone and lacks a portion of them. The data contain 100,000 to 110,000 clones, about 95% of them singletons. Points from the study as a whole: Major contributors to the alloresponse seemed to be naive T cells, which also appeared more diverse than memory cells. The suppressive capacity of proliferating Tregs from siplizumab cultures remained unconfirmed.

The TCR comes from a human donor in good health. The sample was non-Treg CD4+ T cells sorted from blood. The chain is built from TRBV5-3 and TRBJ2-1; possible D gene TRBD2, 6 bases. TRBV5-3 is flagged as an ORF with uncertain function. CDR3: CARRAPPGAAGGEQFF. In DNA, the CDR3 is TGTGCCAGAAGAGCACCCCCGGGAGCGGCCGGGGGTGAGCAGTTCTTC.